The sequence of this T cell receptor beta chain was determined in a study of cytomegalovirus exposure and HLA in healthy donors. Study summary: A data release that came early held approximately 85 million unique TCRs from HLA-typed donors. Overall study results and limits: Sequences of the TCR beta chain were said to predict the HLA-A and HLA-B alleles of most subjects accurately.

13 Jbeta primers and 60 Vbeta primers were used for the PCR. The method was immunoSEQ multiplex PCR; TCRdb's version includes in-frame clones alone and lacks a portion of them. This table holds under 95,000 clones, about three quarters found once. As regards this clone: Antigen specificity is unknown.

CDR3 length: 14 amino acids. Losses at the gene ends were 8 bases for V and 2 bases for J; bases not matched to a gene: 6. Germline-derived CDR1 and CDR2 are LNHDA and SQIVND (reference sequence). V is TRBV19 and J is TRBJ1-1; 9 bases line up with TRBD1. Sequencing used PBMCs. The TCR originated in a middle-aged woman in good health and CMV-seropositive. In DNA form, the CDR3 reads TGTGCCAGTCGGAGGGACAGGGACAACACTGAAGCTTTCTTT. It codes for CASRRDRDNTEAFF.